This T cell receptor beta chain was obtained from a study of metastatic and nonmetastatic thyroid tumors. About the study: Comparison of repertoires was carried out across blood and tumor or nodule tissue from malignant and benign thyroid patients.

MiXCR re-clonotyped the PCR reads for TCRdb. Among roughly 58,000 clones listed, 4% to 5% were seen once. This clone occurred many times. V lost 3 bases and J 3 bases, leaving 4 bases between the germline ends. Germline CDR1 reads MGHRA; CDR2 reads YSYEKL. This CDR3 is 12 amino acids long. Treatment of any kind had been given to no patient before thyroid surgery. The receptor was isolated from a female donor with papillary thyroid cancer or a benign thyroid nodule (not recorded which). Some clones in this sample may be carry-over from other donors' samples. This chain links TRBV4-1 with TRBJ2-3; the D is unclear. Sequencing used blood. CDR3 residues: CASSQPTDTQYF. CDR3 coding DNA: TGCGCCAGCAGCCAGCCGACAGATACGCAGTATTTT.